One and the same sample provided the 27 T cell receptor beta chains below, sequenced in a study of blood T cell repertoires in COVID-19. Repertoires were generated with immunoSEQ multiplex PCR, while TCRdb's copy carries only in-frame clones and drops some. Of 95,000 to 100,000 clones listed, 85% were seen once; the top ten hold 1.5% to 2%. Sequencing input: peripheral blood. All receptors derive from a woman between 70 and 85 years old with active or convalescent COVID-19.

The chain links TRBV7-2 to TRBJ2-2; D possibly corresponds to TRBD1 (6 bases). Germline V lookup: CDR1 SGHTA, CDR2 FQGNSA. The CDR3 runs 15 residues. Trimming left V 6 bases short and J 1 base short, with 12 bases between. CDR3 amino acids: CASSSGQMNTGELFF. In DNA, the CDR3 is TGTGCCAGCAGTTCGGGACAAATGAACACCGGGGAGCTGTTTTTT.

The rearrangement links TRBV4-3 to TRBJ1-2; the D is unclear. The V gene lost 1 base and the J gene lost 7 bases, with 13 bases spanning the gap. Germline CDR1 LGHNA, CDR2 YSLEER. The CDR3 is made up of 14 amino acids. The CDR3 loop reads CASSQVPAGSGYTF. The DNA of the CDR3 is TGCGCCAGCAGCCAAGTGCCGGCGGGAAGTGGCTACACCTTC.

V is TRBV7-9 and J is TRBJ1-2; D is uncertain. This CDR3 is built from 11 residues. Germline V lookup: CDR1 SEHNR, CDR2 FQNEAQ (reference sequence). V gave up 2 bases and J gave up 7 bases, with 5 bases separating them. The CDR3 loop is CASSLLAGYTF. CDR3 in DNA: TGTGCCAGCAGCTTACTAGCTGGCTACACCTTC.

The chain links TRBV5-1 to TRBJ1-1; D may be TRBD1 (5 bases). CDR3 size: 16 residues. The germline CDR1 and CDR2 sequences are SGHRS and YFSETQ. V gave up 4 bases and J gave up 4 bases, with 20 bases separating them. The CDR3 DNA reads TGCGCCAGCAGCCTAAGCCGCGATTCCGGGGGCACTGAAGCTTTCTTT. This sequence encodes CASSLSRDSGGTEAFF. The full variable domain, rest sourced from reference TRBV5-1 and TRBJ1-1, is KAGVTQTPRYLIKTRGQQVTLSCSPISGHRSVSWYQQTPGQGLQFLFEYFSETQRNKGNFPGRFSGRQFSNSRSEMNVSTLELGDSALYLCASSLSRDSGGTEAFFGQGTRLTVV.

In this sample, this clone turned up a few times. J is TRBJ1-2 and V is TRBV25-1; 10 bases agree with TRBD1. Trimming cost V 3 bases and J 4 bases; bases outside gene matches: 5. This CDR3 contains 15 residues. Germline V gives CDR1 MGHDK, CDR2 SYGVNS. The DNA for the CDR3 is TGTGCCAGCAGTGATCGGACAGGGGGTATCTATGGCTACACCTTC. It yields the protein CASSDRTGGIYGYTF.

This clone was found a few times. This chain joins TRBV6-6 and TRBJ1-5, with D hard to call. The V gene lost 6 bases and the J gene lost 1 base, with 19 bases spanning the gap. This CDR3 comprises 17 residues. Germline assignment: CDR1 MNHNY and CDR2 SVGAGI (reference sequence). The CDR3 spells CASSRQGGPESNQPQHF. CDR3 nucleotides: TGTGCCAGCAGCCGACAAGGAGGGCCGGAGAGCAATCAGCCCCAGCATTTT.

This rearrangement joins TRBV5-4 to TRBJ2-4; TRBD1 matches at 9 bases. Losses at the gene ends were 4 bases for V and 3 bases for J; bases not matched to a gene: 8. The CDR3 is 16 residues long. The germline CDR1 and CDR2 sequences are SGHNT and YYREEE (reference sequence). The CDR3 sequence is CASSRTGGVGKNIQYF. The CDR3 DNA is TGTGCCAGCAGCCGAACAGGGGGCGTCGGCAAAAACATTCAGTACTTC.

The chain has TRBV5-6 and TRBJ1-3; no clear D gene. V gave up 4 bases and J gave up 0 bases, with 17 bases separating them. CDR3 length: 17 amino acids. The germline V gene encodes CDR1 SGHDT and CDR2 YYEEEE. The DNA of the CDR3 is TGTGCCAGCAGCCTCTTCTCACCGGTCGGCTCTGGAAACACCATATATTTT. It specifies CASSLFSPVGSGNTIYF.

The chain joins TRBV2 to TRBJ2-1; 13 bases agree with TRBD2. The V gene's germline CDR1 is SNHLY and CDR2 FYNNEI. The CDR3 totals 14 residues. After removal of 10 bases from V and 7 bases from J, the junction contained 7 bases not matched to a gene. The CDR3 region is CAIELAGGGNEQFF. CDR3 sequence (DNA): TGTGCCATTGAACTAGCGGGAGGGGGGAATGAGCAGTTCTTC.

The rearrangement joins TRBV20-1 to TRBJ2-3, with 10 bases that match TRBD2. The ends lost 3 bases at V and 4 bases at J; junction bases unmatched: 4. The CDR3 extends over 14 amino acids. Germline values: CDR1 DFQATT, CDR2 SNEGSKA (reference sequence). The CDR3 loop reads CSASLAGGADTQYF. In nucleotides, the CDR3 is TGCAGTGCTAGTTTAGCGGGGGGTGCAGATACGCAGTATTTT.

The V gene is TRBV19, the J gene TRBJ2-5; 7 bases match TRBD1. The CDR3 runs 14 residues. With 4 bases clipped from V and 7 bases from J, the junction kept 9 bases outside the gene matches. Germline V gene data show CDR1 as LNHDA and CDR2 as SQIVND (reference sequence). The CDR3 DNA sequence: TGTGCCAGTAGTAGGAATGAGGGGGCTGGGACCCAGTACTTC. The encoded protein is CASSRNEGAGTQYF.

The CDR3 nucleotides are TGCGCCAGCAGCCTCATCGGACAGGGCCGCACTGAAGCTTTCTTT. Encoded protein: CASSLIGQGRTEAFF. The chain combines TRBV4-3 with TRBJ1-1; 8 nucleotides line up with TRBD1. This CDR3 contains 15 residues. V lost 4 bases, J lost 4 bases, and 8 bases stayed unmatched. From germline, CDR1 is LGHNA and CDR2 YSLEER.

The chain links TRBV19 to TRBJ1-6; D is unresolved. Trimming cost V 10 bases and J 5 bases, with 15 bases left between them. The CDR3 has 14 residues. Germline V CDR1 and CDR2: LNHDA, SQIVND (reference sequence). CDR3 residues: CATSVQPDNSPLHF. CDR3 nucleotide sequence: TGTGCCACCTCTGTACAGCCAGATAATTCACCCCTCCACTTT.

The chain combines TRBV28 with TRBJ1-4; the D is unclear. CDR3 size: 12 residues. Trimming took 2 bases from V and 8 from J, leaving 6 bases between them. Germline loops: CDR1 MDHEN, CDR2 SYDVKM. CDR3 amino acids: CASSLRREKLFF. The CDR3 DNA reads TGTGCCAGCAGTTTAAGGAGAGAAAAACTGTTTTTT. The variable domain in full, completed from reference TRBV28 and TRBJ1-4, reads DVKVTQSSRYLVKRTGEKVFLECVQDMDHENMFWYRQDPGLGLRLIYFSYDVKMKEKGDIPEGYSVSREKKERFSLILESASTNQTSMYLCASSLRREKLFFGSGTQLSVL.

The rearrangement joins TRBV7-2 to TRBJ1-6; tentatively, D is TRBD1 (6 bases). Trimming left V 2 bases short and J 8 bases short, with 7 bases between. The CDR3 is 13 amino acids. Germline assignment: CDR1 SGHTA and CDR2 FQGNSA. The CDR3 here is CASSLRTDSPLHF. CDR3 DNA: TGTGCCAGCAGCTTAAGGACAGATTCACCCCTCCACTTT.

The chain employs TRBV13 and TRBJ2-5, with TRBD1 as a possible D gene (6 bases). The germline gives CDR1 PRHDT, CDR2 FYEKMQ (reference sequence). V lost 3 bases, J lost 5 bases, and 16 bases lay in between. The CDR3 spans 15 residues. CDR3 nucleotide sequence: TGTGCCAGCAGCTTTTCCTCTCAAAGGGGGGAGACCCAGTACTTC. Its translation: CASSFSSQRGETQYF.

The chain's CDR3 is CASSFSQGETDTQYF. The CDR3, as DNA: TGTGCCAGCAGCTTCTCTCAGGGGGAAACAGATACGCAGTATTTT. The V call is TRBV7-2, the J call TRBJ2-3; 7 bases line up with TRBD1. The germline V gene encodes CDR1 SGHTA and CDR2 FQGNSA. Trimming cost V 3 bases and J 3 bases; bases outside gene matches: 6. The CDR3 is made up of 15 amino acids. Full variable domain (rest looked up from reference TRBV7-2 and TRBJ2-3): GAGVSQSPSNKVTEKGKDVELRCDPISGHTALYWYRQSLGQGLEFLIYFQGNSAPDKSGLPSDRFSAERTGGSVSTLTIQRTQQEDSAVYLCASSFSQGETDTQYFGPGTRLTVL.

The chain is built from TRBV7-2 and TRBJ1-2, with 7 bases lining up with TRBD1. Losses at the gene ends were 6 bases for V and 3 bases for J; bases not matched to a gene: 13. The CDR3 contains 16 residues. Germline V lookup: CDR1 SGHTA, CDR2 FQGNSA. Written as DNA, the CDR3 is TGTGCCAGCAGTACCGCCGGGACAGATAGTCACTATGGCTACACCTTC. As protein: CASSTAGTDSHYGYTF.

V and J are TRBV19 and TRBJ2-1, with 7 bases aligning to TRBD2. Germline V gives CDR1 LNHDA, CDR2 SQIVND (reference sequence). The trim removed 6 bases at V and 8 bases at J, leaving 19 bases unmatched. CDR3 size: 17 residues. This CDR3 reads CASRLTWAQRDADEQFF. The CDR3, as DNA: TGTGCCAGTAGATTGACCTGGGCCCAGCGGGATGCCGATGAGCAGTTCTTC. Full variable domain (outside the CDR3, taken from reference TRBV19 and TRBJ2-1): DGGITQSPKYLFRKEGQNVTLSCEQNLNHDAMYWYRQDPGQGLRLIYYSQIVNDFQKGDIAEGYSVSREKKESFPLTVTSAQKNPTAFYLCASRLTWAQRDADEQFFGPGTRLTVL.

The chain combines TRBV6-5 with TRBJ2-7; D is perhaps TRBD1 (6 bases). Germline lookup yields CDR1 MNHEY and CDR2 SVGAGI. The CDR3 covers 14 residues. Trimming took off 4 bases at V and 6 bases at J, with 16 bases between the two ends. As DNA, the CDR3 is TGTGCCAGCAGTTCGTCCCTAACAGGGCTCGAGCAGTACTTC. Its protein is CASSSSLTGLEQYF.

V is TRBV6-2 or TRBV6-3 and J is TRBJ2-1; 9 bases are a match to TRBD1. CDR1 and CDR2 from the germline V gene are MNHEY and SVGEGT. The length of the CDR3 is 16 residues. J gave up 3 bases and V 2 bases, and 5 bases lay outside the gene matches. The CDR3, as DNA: TGTGCCAGCAGTTACGCCGGGACAGGGTACTACAATGAGCAGTTCTTC. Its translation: CASSYAGTGYYNEQFF.

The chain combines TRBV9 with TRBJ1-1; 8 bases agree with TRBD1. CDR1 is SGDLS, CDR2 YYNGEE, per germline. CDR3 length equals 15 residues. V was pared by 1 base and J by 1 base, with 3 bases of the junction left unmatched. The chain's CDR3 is CASSVQGARNTEAFF. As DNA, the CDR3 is TGTGCCAGCAGCGTACAGGGGGCGAGGAACACTGAAGCTTTCTTT.

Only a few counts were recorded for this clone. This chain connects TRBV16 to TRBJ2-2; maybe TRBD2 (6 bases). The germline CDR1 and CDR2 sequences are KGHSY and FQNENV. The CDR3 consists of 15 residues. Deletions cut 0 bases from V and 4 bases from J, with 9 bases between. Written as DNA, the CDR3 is TGTGCCAGCAGCCAATCTAGCGGTCGCACCGGGGAGCTGTTTTTT. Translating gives CASSQSSGRTGELFF.

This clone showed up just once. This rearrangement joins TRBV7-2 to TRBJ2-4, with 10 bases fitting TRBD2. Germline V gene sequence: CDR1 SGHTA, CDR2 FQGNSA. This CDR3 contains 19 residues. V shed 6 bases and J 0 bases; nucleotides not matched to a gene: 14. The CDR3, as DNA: TGTGCCAGCAGTTCACCTGGGGCTAGCGGGGGACTAGCCAAAAACATTCAGTACTTC. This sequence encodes CASSSPGASGGLAKNIQYF.

In DNA form, the CDR3 reads TGTGCCAGCAGCGCACGAAAGGACGGGAAGGCTGGAAACACCATATATTTT. It yields the protein CASSARKDGKAGNTIYF. V is TRBV7-9 and J is TRBJ1-3; D is uncertain. CDR3 length: 17 residues. Germline V lookup: CDR1 SEHNR, CDR2 FQNEAQ (reference sequence). Trimming left V 5 bases short and J 2 bases short, with 19 bases between.

The CDR3 region has the DNA TGTGCCAGCAGTTTGTCCGGACAGGTCCTCTCCCATGAAGCTTTCTTT. Its translation is CASSLSGQVLSHEAFF. The chain couples TRBV28 to TRBJ1-1, with TRBD1 matching 7 bases. From germline, CDR1 is MDHEN and CDR2 SYDVKM. J gave up 7 bases and V 3 bases, and 14 bases lay outside the gene matches. CDR3 size: 16 residues. Full variable domain (outside the CDR3, taken from reference TRBV28 and TRBJ1-1): DVKVTQSSRYLVKRTGEKVFLECVQDMDHENMFWYRQDPGLGLRLIYFSYDVKMKEKGDIPEGYSVSREKKERFSLILESASTNQTSMYLCASSLSGQVLSHEAFFGQGTRLTVV.

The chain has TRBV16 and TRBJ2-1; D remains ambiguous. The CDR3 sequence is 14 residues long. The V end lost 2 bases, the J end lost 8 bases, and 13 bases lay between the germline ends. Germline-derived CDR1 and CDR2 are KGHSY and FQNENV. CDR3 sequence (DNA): TGTGCCAGCAGCCAAACTTCGGTGGGCGATGAGCAGTTCTTC. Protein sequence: CASSQTSVGDEQFF.